The clone carrying this T cell receptor (beta chain) was observed many times. The antigen remains undetermined. Documented time point: longitudinal time-point 2. The making of cDNA relied on 5'RACE with 10-nucleotide random UMIs. TCRdb passed the 5' RACE reads through MiXCR, listing each CDR3 protein once. The repertoire has some 60,000 distinct CDR3 sequences, roughly 10% of them found once; the top ten carry under 15%. The V and J ends lost 3 bases and 4 bases respectively, with 13 bases between them. This CDR3 region has 15 residues. This sample is drawn from a study of neurological immune-mediated disorders. Study results and limitations: TCR clonal expansion peaked in HTLV-1-associated myelopathy patients and was lowest in multiple sclerosis patients. No expanded-clone CDR3 amino acid sequence recurred across subjects, suggesting private TCR-beta repertoires.

The genes are TRBV12-3 or TRBV12-4 and TRBJ1-3; a weak D match, TRBD1 (5 bases). The specimen was PBMCs. The origin of this receptor is a man aged 30 to 39 in good health. Here the CDR3 DNA reads TGTGCCAGCAGTTTTTATCAGGGTGCAGGAAACACCATATATTTT. This encodes CASSFYQGAGNTIYF.